There are many counts of the clone carrying this T cell receptor (beta chain). This sample is part of a study of molecular identifiers for immune sequencing clone quantification. Previously published methods and listed TCR primers were used for the bulk TCR libraries. TCRdb reanalysed the PCR reads using MiXCR and keeps one entry per CDR3 protein. The sample shows about 640,000 distinct CDR3 sequences, about 20% of them seen only once. A CD8+CD4-CCR7+CD45RA+ phenotype served as the sorting definition for naive CD8 T cells. The germline CDR1 and CDR2 sequences are MDHEN and SYDVKM. V lost 4 bases to trimming and J lost 4 bases, with 8 bases between them. The CDR3 is made up of 13 amino acids.

Material for sequencing was naive CD8+ T cells from blood, with Jurkat cell RNA spiked in. Subset described: FACS-sorted CD8+CD4-CCR7+CD45RA+ naive T cells. This clonotype originated in a human donor in good health. Some libraries in this study had Jurkat cell RNA spiked in. V usage is TRBV28 and J usage is TRBJ1-3; D possibly corresponds to TRBD1 (5 bases). DNA for the CDR3: TGTGCCAGCAGTTCAGGGTTAGGAAACACCATATATTTT. Protein product: CASSSGLGNTIYF.